This section outlines one TCR beta chain sequence together with its context. The CDR3 totals 17 residues. V gave up 4 bases and J gave up 1 base, with 17 bases separating them. CDR1 is LNHDA, CDR2 SQIVND, per germline (reference sequence). These data originate in a study of cytomegalovirus exposure and HLA in healthy donors. Primers for the PCR totalled 60 Vbeta and 13 Jbeta. The method was immunoSEQ multiplex PCR; TCRdb's version includes in-frame clones alone and lacks a portion of them. The table shows approximately 170,000 clones, with approximately 80% occurring only once. The sequence came from a boy between 2 and 10 years old in good health and CMV-seronegative. The specimen was PBMCs. This chain links TRBV19 with TRBJ2-1, with a possible D match to TRBD2 (7 bases). The DNA for the CDR3 is TGTGCCAGTAGTACCCCGGGGAGGGGGTATTCCTACAATGAGCAGTTCTTC. This encodes CASSTPGRGYSYNEQFF.